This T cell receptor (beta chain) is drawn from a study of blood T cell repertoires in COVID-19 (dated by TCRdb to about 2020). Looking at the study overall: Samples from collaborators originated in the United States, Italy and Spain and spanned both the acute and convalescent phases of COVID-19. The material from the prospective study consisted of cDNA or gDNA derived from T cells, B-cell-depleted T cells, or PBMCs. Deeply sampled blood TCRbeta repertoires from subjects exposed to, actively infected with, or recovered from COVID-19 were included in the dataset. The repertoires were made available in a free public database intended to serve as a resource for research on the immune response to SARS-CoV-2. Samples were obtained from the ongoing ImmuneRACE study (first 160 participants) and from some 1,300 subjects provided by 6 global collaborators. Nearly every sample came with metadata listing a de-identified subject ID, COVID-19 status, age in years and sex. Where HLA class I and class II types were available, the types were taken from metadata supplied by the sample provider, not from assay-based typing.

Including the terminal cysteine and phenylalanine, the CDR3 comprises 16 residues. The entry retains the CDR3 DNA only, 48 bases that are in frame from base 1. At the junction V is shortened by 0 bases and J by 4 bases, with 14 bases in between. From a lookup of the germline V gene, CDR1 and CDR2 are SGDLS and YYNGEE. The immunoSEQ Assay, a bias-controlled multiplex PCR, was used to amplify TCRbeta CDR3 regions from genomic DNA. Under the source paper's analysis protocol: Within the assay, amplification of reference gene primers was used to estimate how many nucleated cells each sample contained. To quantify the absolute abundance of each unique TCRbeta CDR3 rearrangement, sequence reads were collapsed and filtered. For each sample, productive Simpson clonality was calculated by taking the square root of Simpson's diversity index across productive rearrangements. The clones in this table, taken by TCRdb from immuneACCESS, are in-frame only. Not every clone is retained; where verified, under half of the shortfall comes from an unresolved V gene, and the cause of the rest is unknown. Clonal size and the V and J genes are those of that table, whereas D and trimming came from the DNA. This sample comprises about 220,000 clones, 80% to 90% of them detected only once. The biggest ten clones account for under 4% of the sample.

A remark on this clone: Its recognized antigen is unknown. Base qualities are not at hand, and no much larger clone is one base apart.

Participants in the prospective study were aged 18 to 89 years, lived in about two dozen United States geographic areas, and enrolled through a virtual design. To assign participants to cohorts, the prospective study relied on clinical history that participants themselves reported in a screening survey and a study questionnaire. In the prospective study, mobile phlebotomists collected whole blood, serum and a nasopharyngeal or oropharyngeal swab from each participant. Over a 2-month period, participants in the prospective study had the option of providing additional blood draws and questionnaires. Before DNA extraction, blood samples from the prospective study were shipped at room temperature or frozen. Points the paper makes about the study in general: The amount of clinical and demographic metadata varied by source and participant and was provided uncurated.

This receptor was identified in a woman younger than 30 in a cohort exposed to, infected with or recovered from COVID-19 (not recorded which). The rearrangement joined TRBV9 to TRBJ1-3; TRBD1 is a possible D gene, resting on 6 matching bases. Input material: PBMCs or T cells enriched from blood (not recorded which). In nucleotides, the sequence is TGTGCCAGCAGCGTAGAGGCCGACAGGTCAGGAAACACCATATATTTT. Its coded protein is CASSVEADRSGNTIYF. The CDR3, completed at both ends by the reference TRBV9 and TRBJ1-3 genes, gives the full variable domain DSGVTQTPKHLITATGQRVTLRCSPRSGDLSVYWYQQSLDQGLQFLIQYYNGEERAKGNILERFSAQQFPDLHSELNLSSLELGDSALYFCASSVEADRSGNTIYFGEGSWLTVV.